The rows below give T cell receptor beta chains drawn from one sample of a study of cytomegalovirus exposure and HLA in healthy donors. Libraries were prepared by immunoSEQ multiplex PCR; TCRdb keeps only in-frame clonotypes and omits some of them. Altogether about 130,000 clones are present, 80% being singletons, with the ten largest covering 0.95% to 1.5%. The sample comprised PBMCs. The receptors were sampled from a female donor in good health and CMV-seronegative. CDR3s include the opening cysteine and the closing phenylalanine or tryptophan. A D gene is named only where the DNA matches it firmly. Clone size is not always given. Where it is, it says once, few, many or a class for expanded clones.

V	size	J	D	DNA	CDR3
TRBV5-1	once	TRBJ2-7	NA	TGCGCCAGCAGCGTCTCCCCGGGCTCCTACGAGCAGTACTTC	CASSVSPGSYEQYF
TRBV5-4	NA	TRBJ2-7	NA	TGTGCCAGCAGCGCGACCGGAGGGGACTCCTACGAGCAGTACTTC	CASSATGGDSYEQYF
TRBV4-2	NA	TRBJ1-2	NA	TGTGCCAGCAGCCAACCACCTCCTCGGGACAAACGACGGTATGGCTACACCTTC	CASSQPPPRDKRRYGYTF
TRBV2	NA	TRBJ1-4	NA	TGTGCCAGCAGGACGCAACAGGGTAGACTTGAAAAACTGTTTTTT	CASRTQQGRLEKLFF
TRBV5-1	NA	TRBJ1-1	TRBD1	TGCGCCAGCAGCGAGGAGACAGGGTACGGGGGCACTGAAGCTTTCTTT	CASSEETGYGGTEAFF
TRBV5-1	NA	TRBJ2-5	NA	TGCGCCAGCAGCTTGGCCCCAGGGATGGGTCAAGAGACCCAGTACTTC	CASSLAPGMGQETQYF
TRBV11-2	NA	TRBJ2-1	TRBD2	TGTGCCAGCAGCGGGACTAGCGGGGGGGCTGGGGATGAGCAGTTCTTC	CASSGTSGGAGDEQFF
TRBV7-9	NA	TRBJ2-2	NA	TGTGCCAGCAGCTCCTCGACATCCTGGGGCGCCGGGGAGCTGTTTTTT	CASSSSTSWGAGELFF
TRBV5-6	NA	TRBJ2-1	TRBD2	TGTGCCAGCAGCCCGGACTCCCTAGCGGGGGACAATGAGCAGTTCTTC	CASSPDSLAGDNEQFF
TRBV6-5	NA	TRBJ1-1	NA	TGTGCCAGCAGTTACTCCACAGGCCTAGGAGCTTTCTTT	CASSYSTGLGAFF
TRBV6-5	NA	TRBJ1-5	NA	TGTGCCAGCAGTTACCTAGAAAATCAGCCCCAGCATTTT	CASSYLENQPQHF
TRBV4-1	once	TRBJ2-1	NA	TGCGCCAGCAGCTCTCCAAGGAGGGGTGAGCAGTTCTTC	CASSSPRRGEQFF
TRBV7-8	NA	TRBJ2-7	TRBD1	TGTGCCAGCAGTCGGACAGGGGTCTACGAGCAGTACTTC	CASSRTGVYEQYF
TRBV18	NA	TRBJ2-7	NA	TGTGCCAGCTCACCGCAGGAATACGAGCAGTACTTC	CASSPQEYEQYF
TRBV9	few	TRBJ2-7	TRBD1	TGTGCCAGCAGCGCCACCGGGACAGGGTTCAACGAGCAGTACTTC	CASSATGTGFNEQYF
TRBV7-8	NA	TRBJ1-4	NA	TGTGCCAGCAGCTTATTAGTGGGAGGGACACCTAATGAAAAACTGTTTTTT	CASSLLVGGTPNEKLFF
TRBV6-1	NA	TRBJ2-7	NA	TGTGCCAGCAGTGCGAGACAGGAGAGCTCCTACGAGCAGTACTTC	CASSARQESSYEQYF
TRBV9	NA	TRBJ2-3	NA	TGTGCCAGCAGCGGGGGGGTCTCCTACACAGATACGCAGTATTTT	CASSGGVSYTDTQYF
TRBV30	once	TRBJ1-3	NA	TGTGCCTGGAGTGTACAGGGAATAGGCGGAAACACCATATATTTT	CAWSVQGIGGNTIYF
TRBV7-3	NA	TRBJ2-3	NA	TGTGCCAGCAGCCCCCCGAGGGCAGGGGAAACAGATACGCAGTATTTT	CASSPPRAGETDTQYF
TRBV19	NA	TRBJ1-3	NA	TGTGCCAGTAGTCCGCATGGCGCCGGGACAACTAAGTTTTACTCTGGAAACACCATATATTTT	CASSPHGAGTTKFYSGNTIYF
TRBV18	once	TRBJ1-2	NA	TGTGCCAGCTCACTACCGGGACAAAGCTATGGCTACACCTTC	CASSLPGQSYGYTF
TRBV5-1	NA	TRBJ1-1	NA	TGCGCCAGCAGCTTGGGGTTAGTGGGGGCTGGCACTGAAGCTTTCTTT	CASSLGLVGAGTEAFF
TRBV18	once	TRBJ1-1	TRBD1	TGTGCCAGCTCACCGGGACAGAGTAACACTGAAGCTTTCTTT	CASSPGQSNTEAFF
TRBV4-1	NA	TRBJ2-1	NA	TGCGCCAGCAGCCTAGCGCACTCCTACAATGAGCAGTTCTTC	CASSLAHSYNEQFF
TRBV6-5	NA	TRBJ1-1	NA	TGTGCCAGCAGTTACCACGGGGTTAACACTGAAGCTTTCTTT	CASSYHGVNTEAFF
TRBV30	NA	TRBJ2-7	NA	TGTGCCTGGAGTGTGCAGCGGGCCTACGAGCAGTACTTC	CAWSVQRAYEQYF
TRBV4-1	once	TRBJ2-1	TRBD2	TGCGCCAGCAGCCAAGGGACGGGACTAGCGGGAGTCTACAACGAGCAGTTCTTC	CASSQGTGLAGVYNEQFF
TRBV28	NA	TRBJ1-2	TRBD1	TGTGCCAGCAGCCCCAGAGGGGGCCCCCCTCGCTACACCTTC	CASSPRGGPPRYTF
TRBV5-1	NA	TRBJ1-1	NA	TGCGCCAGCAGCCCGGGTGTTGAGACTGAAGCTTTCTTT	CASSPGVETEAFF
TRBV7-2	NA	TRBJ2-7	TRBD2	TGTGCCAGCAGCCGATGGACTAGCGGGAGTTACGAGCAGTACTTC	CASSRWTSGSYEQYF
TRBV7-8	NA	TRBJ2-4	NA	TGTGCCAGCAGCTTAAGACTAGCCAAAAACATTCAGTACTTC	CASSLRLAKNIQYF
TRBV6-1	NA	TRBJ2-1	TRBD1	TGTGCCAGCACCACGCAGGGGGCCGCCTACAATGAGCAGTTCTTC	CASTTQGAAYNEQFF
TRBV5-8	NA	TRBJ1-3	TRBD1	TGTGCCAGCAGGCGGAACAGGGGCTCGTACGGAAACACCATATATTTT	CASRRNRGSYGNTIYF
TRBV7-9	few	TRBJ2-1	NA	TGTGCCAGCAGCTTCGTCCTAAATGAGCAGTTCTTC	CASSFVLNEQFF
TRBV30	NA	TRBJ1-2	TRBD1	TGTGCCTGGAGTAGGGACAGGGCCAGGAGAGGCTACACCTTC	CAWSRDRARRGYTF
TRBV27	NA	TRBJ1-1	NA	TGTGCCAGCAGTGCCATTCCTAAGACAACTGAAGCTTTCTTT	CASSAIPKTTEAFF
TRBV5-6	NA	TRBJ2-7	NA	TGTGCCAGCAGCTCTCTAGCGGCAGGGGGCCAAAGCTACGAGCAGTACTTC	CASSSLAAGGQSYEQYF
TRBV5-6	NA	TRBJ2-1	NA	TGTGCCAGCAGCTTGCCCAGGCCCAATGAGCAGTTCTTC	CASSLPRPNEQFF
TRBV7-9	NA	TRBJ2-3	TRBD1	TGTGCCAGCAGCGCCGGAGGACGAGGAAGGGGGCGAGATACGCAGTATTTT	CASSAGGRGRGRDTQYF
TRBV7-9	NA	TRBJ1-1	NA	TGTGCCAGCAGCTTAGCGCGCGTAAGCGCTGAAGCTTTCTTT	CASSLARVSAEAFF
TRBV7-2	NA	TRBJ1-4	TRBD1	TGTGCCAGCAGCGGGGACAGAGAGATTAATGAAAAACTGTTTTTT	CASSGDREINEKLFF